This TCR beta chain was obtained from a study of blood T cell repertoires in COVID-19. The germline CDR1 and CDR2 sequences are MNHEY and SVGAGI. This CDR3 spans 14 amino acids. J was trimmed by 7 bases and V by 5 bases; bases with no gene match: 1. Sequencing used immunoSEQ multiplex PCR; TCRdb keeps in-frame clones, though not all of them. The table includes fewer than 110,000 clones, 85% detected once. The chain has TRBV6-5 and TRBJ1-6; 11 bases align to TRBD1. The material sequenced was peripheral blood. The TCR originated in a woman between 65 and 79 years old with active or convalescent COVID-19. The CDR3: CASSRTGGNSPLHF. The CDR3 DNA reads as TGTGCCAGCAGTCGGACAGGGGGCAATTCACCCCTCCACTTT.